What follows are 10 T cell receptor beta chains derived from one specimen sequenced in a study of human T cells and chemical hapten exposure. TCRdb re-analysed the RACE reads in MiXCR, keeping a single row per CDR3 protein. This table holds 180,000 or so distinct CDR3 sequences, about a fifth found once. This sample's time point: patch test 1, 2 weeks after DPC sensitization. Treatment described: therapeutic diphenylcyclopropenone sensitization with weekly scalp DPC. The sample consisted of whole blood, taken in connection with sensitization to the hapten diphenylcyclopropenone (DPC). These receptors were obtained from a woman aged 50 to 60 with alopecia areata. Some clones in this sample may be carry-over from other donors' samples.

This clonotype was found a few times. The chain's CDR3 is CASGAPGTGPYGYTF. CDR3 nucleotides: TGTGCCAGCGGAGCCCCCGGGACAGGGCCCTATGGCTACACCTTC. The chain carries TRBV28 and TRBJ1-2; 9 bases line up with TRBD1. Germline V gene sequence: CDR1 MDHEN, CDR2 SYDVKM. V trimming: 8 bases; J trimming: 4 bases; junction bases outside the gene matches: 11. The CDR3 spans 15 residues.

The genes are TRBV7-9 and TRBJ1-4, with a possible D match to TRBD1 (6 bases). Germline assignment: CDR1 SEHNR and CDR2 FQNEAQ (reference sequence). This CDR3 comprises 17 residues. Trimming removed 4 bases from V and 8 bases from J, with 23 bases in between. The CDR3 sequence: CASSSSGTRLSREKLFF. The CDR3 nucleotides are TGTGCCAGCAGCTCCTCCGGGACACGCCTGAGTAGGGAAAAACTGTTTTTT.

V is TRBV2 and J is TRBJ2-4, with TRBD1 matching 9 bases. This CDR3 region has 13 residues. The V segment lost 8 bases and the J segment 15 bases; nucleotides outside the gene matches: 14. CDR1 and CDR2 (germline): SNHLY, FYNNEI. CDR3 nucleotides: TGTGCCAGCTCCCCCGAGGCGGGACAGGGATCGTACTTC. It encodes CASSPEAGQGSYF.

This sequence joins TRBV7-9 and TRBJ2-7; 7 nucleotides agree with TRBD2. J lost 3 bases, V lost 1 base, and 9 bases had no gene match. The germline CDR1 and CDR2 sequences are SEHNR and FQNEAQ (reference sequence). This CDR3 is 16 amino acids long. CDR3 residues: CASSLGPKGTNYEQYF. CDR3 in DNA: TGTGCCAGCAGCTTAGGTCCTAAGGGGACTAACTACGAGCAGTACTTC.

The chain employs TRBV6-6 and TRBJ2-3, with D possibly matching TRBD2 (6 bases). V shed 5 bases and J shed 2 bases, with 11 bases lying between them. Germline V gives CDR1 MNHNY, CDR2 SVGAGI (reference sequence). CDR3 length: 14 amino acids. As DNA, the CDR3 is TGTGCCAGCAGTAGCCGGGGGTCCACAGATACGCAGTATTTT. This encodes CASSSRGSTDTQYF.

J is TRBJ2-5 and V is TRBV2; the match to TRBD2 covers 10 bases. The CDR3 is made up of 13 amino acids. Germline-derived CDR1 and CDR2 are SNHLY and FYNNEI. The V segment lost 11 bases and the J segment 3 bases; nucleotides outside the gene matches: 6. CDR3 loop: CAGGLAVEETQYF. The CDR3 DNA is TGTGCCGGCGGACTAGCGGTCGAAGAGACCCAGTACTTC.

In its sample, this clonotype was seen a few times. The chain is built from TRBV20-1 and TRBJ2-7; D perhaps matches TRBD2 (6 bases). This CDR3 contains 13 residues. Germline CDR1 reads DFQATT; CDR2 reads SNEGSKA (reference sequence). V gave up 3 bases and J gave up 0 bases, with 9 bases separating them. The CDR3 DNA follows: TGCAGTGCTAGCGGGGGAAGCTCCTACGAGCAGTACTTC. As protein: CSASGGSSYEQYF.

The chain links TRBV18 to TRBJ1-2, with 8 bases that match TRBD1. Germline CDR1 reads KGHSH; CDR2 reads LQKENI. This CDR3 spans 16 amino acids. Trimming took 4 bases from V and 3 from J; bases not matched to a gene: 10. CDR3 sequence reads: CASSLLGQGGYYGYTF. The CDR3 DNA sequence: TGTGCCAGCTCACTCCTTGGACAGGGCGGCTACTATGGCTACACCTTC.

This rearrangement joins TRBV19 to TRBJ1-2; a weak D match, TRBD1 (5 bases). Germline CDR1 is LNHDA and CDR2 is SQIVND (reference sequence). Deletions cut 7 bases from V and 7 bases from J, with 16 bases between. The CDR3 is 13 amino acids. The CDR3 is CASTVQGIGGYTF. DNA for the CDR3: TGTGCCAGTACCGTCCAGGGAATCGGTGGCTACACCTTC.

V gene TRBV7-2 combines with J gene TRBJ1-1; tentative D call: TRBD1 (6 bases). Germline values: CDR1 SGHTA, CDR2 FQGNSA. Trimming cost V 2 bases and J 0 bases, with 10 bases left between them. This CDR3 is 15 amino acids long. The CDR3: CASSLRTDMNTEAFF. The CDR3 DNA follows: TGTGCCAGCAGCTTAAGGACAGATATGAACACTGAAGCTTTCTTT.